Reported below is one T cell receptor (beta chain). Its specificity is not known. The sample originates from a study of post-analysis software for immune sequencing data. Study-wide results and caveats: Diversity measured as normalized Chao1 was significantly lower in multiple sclerosis patients than in controls. By F measure, strong co-clustering occurred among samples prepared in the same batch. Controls showed lower frequencies than patients for roughly five TRBV segments, and TRBV5-6, TRBV5-1 and TRBV20-1 were among these.

Incorporated into the TCR beta cDNA libraries were unique molecular identifiers, which served to reduce PCR and sequencing biases. About 500,000 cDNA molecules were obtained per 1 to 10 million input T cells. One entry per CDR3 protein, called by TCRdb with MiXCR from the PCR reads. Among more than 450,000 distinct CDR3 sequences listed, around 40% were seen once. V shed 4 bases and J shed 1 base, with 10 bases lying between them. Germline loops: CDR1 ENHRY, CDR2 SYGVKD. The CDR3 is made up of 15 amino acids. This clonotype was sampled from a girl aged 10 to 17 with multiple sclerosis. The sample taken for sequencing was blood. V and J are TRBV10-3 and TRBJ2-2; no reliable D call. The CDR3 sequence: CAISGPTGNTGELFF. CDR3 DNA: TGTGCCATCAGTGGGCCCACGGGGAACACCGGGGAGCTGTTTTTT.